This is a list of T cell receptor beta chains from one sample in a study of a mutant IDH1 vaccine in newly diagnosed glioma. Some clones are missing from TCRdb's copy, which holds only in-frame ones; the method was immunoSEQ multiplex PCR. This sample has tens of thousands of clones, with around four fifths found just once. Their specific antigens are unknown. The starting material was PBMCs, obtained from a glioma patient whose treatment included an IDH1 peptide vaccine. The receptor set was obtained from a woman aged 45-65 years with glioma. Each CDR3 is given with its conserved first and last residue. D genes are given only for firm matches. Only part of the rows carry a size: once, few, many, or a class if the clone is expanded.

J | V | size | D | DNA | CDR3
TRBJ1-5 | TRBV6-5 | NA | NA | TGTGCCAGCAGTTACTCTACCGGATATCAGCCCCAGCATTTT | CASSYSTGYQPQHF
TRBJ1-2 | TRBV18 | NA | TRBD1 | TGTGCCAGCTCACCTGGGACAGGGGGCGCAGGGAACTATGGCTACACCTTC | CASSPGTGGAGNYGYTF
TRBJ2-3 | TRBV2 | once | NA | TGTGCCAGCAGTGAAGTCAGGCTTTCTCCCACAGATACGCAGTATTTT | CASSEVRLSPTDTQYF
TRBJ1-6 | TRBV11-2 | NA | NA | TGTGCCAGCAGCTTATCAGAATCCTATAATTCACCCCTCCACTTT | CASSLSESYNSPLHF
TRBJ1-5 | TRBV11-1 | NA | NA | TGTGCCAGCAGCCCCAGGGGTAGCAATCAGCCCCAGCATTTT | CASSPRGSNQPQHF
TRBJ1-2 | TRBV29-1 | NA | NA | TGCAGCGTTGGGGCACCCCAGGGCTACACCTTC | CSVGAPQGYTF
TRBJ1-4 | TRBV5-4 | few | NA | TGTGCCAGCAGCCTAGGGGGGGGAACGCCAACTAATGAAAAACTGTTTTTT | CASSLGGGTPTNEKLFF
TRBJ1-4 | TRBV4-3 | NA | NA | TGCGCCAGCAGCCAAGATCTGGTGGGTAAAGAAAAACTGTTTTTT | CASSQDLVGKEKLFF
TRBJ1-5 | TRBV19 | NA | NA | TGTGCCAGTAGTGATACTAGCAATCAGCCCCAGCATTTT | CASSDTSNQPQHF
TRBJ2-1 | TRBV5-1 | once | NA | TGCGCCAGCAGCGAGGACAGCCTCTTATACAATGAGCAGTTCTTC | CASSEDSLLYNEQFF
TRBJ2-2 | TRBV7-9 | few | NA | TGTGCCAGCAGCTTAGTTCCCGGGGAGCTGTTTTTT | CASSLVPGELFF
TRBJ2-4 | TRBV13 | NA | NA | TGTGCCAGCAGCACCACTAGCCCGCTAAACATTCAGTACTTC | CASSTTSPLNIQYF
TRBJ1-1 | TRBV15 | NA | NA | TGTGCCACCAGCCCCCTCTCCATAGCAATGAACACTGAAGCTTTCTTT | CATSPLSIAMNTEAFF
TRBJ1-1 | TRBV14 | NA | NA | TGTGCCAGCAGCCAATGGAACACTGAAGCTTTCTTT | CASSQWNTEAFF
TRBJ2-7 | TRBV5-4 | NA | NA | TGTGCCAGCAGCTTGGGTCCAGCGACGAACTCCTACGAGCAGTACTTC | CASSLGPATNSYEQYF
TRBJ1-2 | TRBV6-6 | NA | NA | TGTGCCAGCAGTTACGATAGGGGGAACTATGGCTACACCTTC | CASSYDRGNYGYTF
TRBJ2-7 | TRBV6-1 | NA | NA | TGTGCCAGCAGTGAAGATTGGGACATCTTCTACGAGCAGTACTTC | CASSEDWDIFYEQYF
TRBJ1-2 | TRBV29-1 | NA | TRBD1 | TGCAGCGTTGTAACCGGGACAGGGAGTTATGGCTACACCTTC | CSVVTGTGSYGYTF
TRBJ1-1 | TRBV5-1 | NA | NA | TGCGCCAGCAGCTTGTTTCAGGGTAACACTGAAGCTTTCTTT | CASSLFQGNTEAFF
TRBJ1-3 | TRBV30 | NA | NA | TGTGCCTGGAGTGTACGCAGGGCCTCTGGAAACACCATATATTTT | CAWSVRRASGNTIYF
TRBJ2-6 | TRBV5-4 | NA | NA | TGTGCCAGCAGCTTGGTCAGCTCTGGGGCCAACGTCCTGACTTTC | CASSLVSSGANVLTF
TRBJ1-5 | TRBV6-4 | NA | NA | TGTGCCAGCAGTGAATTGGGGGGAGATAGCAATCAGCCCCAGCATTTT | CASSELGGDSNQPQHF
TRBJ1-4 | TRBV5-1 | NA | TRBD1 | TGCGCCAGCAGCTCCGGGACAGGGGGGGAAAAACTGTTTTTT | CASSSGTGGEKLFF
TRBJ2-7 | TRBV5-4 | NA | TRBD2 | TGTGCCAGCAGCTACGGACTAGCGGGAACCTACGAGCAGTACTTC | CASSYGLAGTYEQYF
TRBJ1-2 | TRBV4-1 | NA | NA | TGCGCCAGCAGCCAACCCGCACTCGGGGGTACCTATGGCTACACCTTC | CASSQPALGGTYGYTF
TRBJ2-7 | TRBV7-9 | NA | NA | TGTGCCAGCACCCCCAGGGAAGCGGACTCCTACGAGCAGTACTTC | CASTPREADSYEQYF
TRBJ2-1 | TRBV5-1 | once | TRBD1 | TGCGCCAGCAGCCAATCAGGGGGCTACAATGAGCAGTTCTTC | CASSQSGGYNEQFF
TRBJ2-7 | TRBV5-1 | NA | NA | TGCGCCAGCAGCTTGAAGAGCCTCTCCTACGAGCAGTACTTC | CASSLKSLSYEQYF
TRBJ1-4 | TRBV4-1 | once | TRBD1 | TGCGCCAGCAGCCCCCCGGGACAGGAAGATGAAAAACTGTTTTTT | CASSPPGQEDEKLFF
TRBJ2-7 | TRBV5-6 | once | TRBD2 | TGTGCCAGCAGCCCAATGCTCGGGGGGGGTGGTAGCAACGAGCAGTACTTC | CASSPMLGGGGSNEQYF
TRBJ2-1 | TRBV5-6 | NA | TRBD2 | TGTGCCAGCAATCCCGAACCGGGAGGGTCCTACAATGAGCAGTTCTTC | CASNPEPGGSYNEQFF
TRBJ2-5 | TRBV11-3 | NA | TRBD1 | TGTGCCAGCAGCTTAGGTGGGACAGGGGGAGAGACCCAGTACTTC | CASSLGGTGGETQYF
TRBJ1-1 | TRBV11-3 | NA | NA | TGTGCCAGCAGCTTAGGCCCGCAGAGTGAAGCTTTCTTT | CASSLGPQSEAFF
TRBJ1-2 | TRBV27 | NA | TRBD1 | TGTGCCAGCAGTTTTTTCGGACAGGGGCATGGCTACACCTTC | CASSFFGQGHGYTF
TRBJ1-1 | TRBV9 | NA | TRBD1 | TGTGCCAGCAGCGTAGGGGACAGGGGATACTTAGGTGAAGCTTTCTTT | CASSVGDRGYLGEAFF
TRBJ1-2 | TRBV4-3 | NA | NA | TGCGCCAGCAGCCAAGATAGAAAACAGCTCTATGGCTACACCTTC | CASSQDRKQLYGYTF
TRBJ2-7 | TRBV7-9 | NA | NA | TGTGCCAGCAGCTGGGACGGAGCCTACGAGCAGTACTTC | CASSWDGAYEQYF
TRBJ1-5 | TRBV10-1 | NA | TRBD1 | TGCGCCAGCAGTGTTCAGGGGGCTCAGCCCCAGCATTTT | CASSVQGAQPQHF
TRBJ1-4 | TRBV7-2 | NA | NA | TGTGCCAGCAGCTTAGCCCCTCTTGAAGGAAAACTGTTTTTT | CASSLAPLEGKLFF
TRBJ2-3 | TRBV27 | NA | TRBD2 | TGTGCCAGCGGCCGCTCGGGGAGGGGCACAGATACGCAGTATTTT | CASGRSGRGTDTQYF
TRBJ1-1 | TRBV6-5 | once | NA | TGTGCCAGCAGTCGGTCGGACGACACTGAAGCTTTCTTT | CASSRSDDTEAFF
TRBJ1-2 | TRBV5-4 | few | NA | TGTGCCAGCAGCCCCTTCAAGGGCAGCTACAATGGCTACACCTTC | CASSPFKGSYNGYTF
TRBJ2-7 | TRBV5-1 | NA | NA | TGCGCCAGCAGCTTGGTATCTGGGACTGAGGACCGGCAGTACTTC | CASSLVSGTEDRQYF
TRBJ1-1 | TRBV6-1 | NA | NA | TGTGCCAGCAGTGGGACGGCCGGGAACACTGAAGCTTTCTTT | CASSGTAGNTEAFF
TRBJ1-6 | TRBV2 | NA | NA | TGTGCCAGCAGTGAAGCCAGACAGACCTATAATTCACCCCTCCACTTT | CASSEARQTYNSPLHF
TRBJ1-2 | TRBV20-1 | NA | NA | TGCAGTGCTAAAGGCCTCTATGGCTACACCTTC | CSAKGLYGYTF
TRBJ1-5 | TRBV7-3 | few | NA | TGTGCCAGCAGCTTGGGGATCAATCAGCCCCAGCATTTT | CASSLGINQPQHF
TRBJ2-2 | TRBV25-1 | NA | NA | TGTGCCAGCAGTGAATATCGGGGATCCGGGGAGCTGTTTTTT | CASSEYRGSGELFF
TRBJ1-4 | TRBV10-3 | NA | NA | TGTGCCATCAGTGACAGGGGTGATGAAAAACTGTTTTTT | CAISDRGDEKLFF
TRBJ2-3 | TRBV10-1 | NA | TRBD2 | TGCGCCAGCAGTGAGTCTAGCGGGGGGACAGATACGCAGTATTTT | CASSESSGGTDTQYF
TRBJ2-7 | TRBV9 | NA | TRBD1 | TGTGCCAGCAGCACCATGGACAGGGGGGTGAACGAGCAGTACTTC | CASSTMDRGVNEQYF
TRBJ2-3 | TRBV9 | NA | TRBD2 | TGTGCCAGCAGCGATAGCGGGGGGACTAGCACAGATACGCAGTATTTT | CASSDSGGTSTDTQYF